The 31 T cell receptor beta chains presented below share a single source sample, sequenced in a study of blood T cells in healthy people across ages. Together with a sample-barcoded 5' primer, a J-beta primer mix was included in a second PCR lasting about 7 to 11 cycles. TCRdb re-called the 5' RACE reads with MiXCR, one entry per CDR3 protein. This sample has about 930,000 distinct CDR3 sequences, with approximately 32% found just once. The data were also submitted as part of a second study, on T cells of mothers and their children.

Sequences were obtained from blood. All receptors derive from a woman in her 40s in good health.

The sample holds many counts of this clonotype. This chain links TRBV7-2 with TRBJ1-1; a possible D gene is TRBD1 (5 bases). Deletions cut 5 bases from V and 0 bases from J, with 10 bases between. This CDR3 contains 14 residues. CDR1 SGHTA and CDR2 FQGNSA come from the germline V gene. CDR3: CASSPGHLNTEAFF. In DNA form, the CDR3 reads TGTGCCAGCAGCCCTGGACACCTGAACACTGAAGCTTTCTTT.

Only a few counts were recorded for this clonotype. DNA of the CDR3: TGCGCCAGCAGCTTGGAGGTAGCCTCGGGTGCGGACGAGCAGTACTTC. This codes for CASSLEVASGADEQYF. This chain connects TRBV5-1 to TRBJ2-7; D is undetermined. V was cut by 0 bases and J by 5 bases, with 18 bases left in between. CDR1 is SGHRS and CDR2 is YFSETQ in the germline V gene. This CDR3 has 16 amino acids.

This clonotype came up many times. Here the CDR3 DNA reads TGTGCCAGCAGACGGACAAACTCCTACGAGCAGTACTTC. It yields the protein CASRRTNSYEQYF. This chain joins TRBV28 and TRBJ2-7; the D gene is possibly TRBD1 (5 bases). The germline V gene encodes CDR1 MDHEN and CDR2 SYDVKM. V was cut by 6 bases and J by 0 bases, with 9 bases left in between. The CDR3 loop spans 13 amino acids.

As regards this clonotype: At one of its ends the junction is not consistent with the germline gene, which may arise from a read error. The V gene is TRBV24-1, the J gene TRBJ1-1; 7 positions agree with TRBD1. Germline CDR1 and CDR2: KGHDR and SFDVKD. The CDR3 is 15 amino acids. The CDR3 sequence is CAASETGTENTEAFF. The DNA of the CDR3 is TGTGCCGCCAGTGAGACCGGGACAGAGAACACTGAAGCTTTCTTT.

V and J are TRBV18 and TRBJ2-7; D gene uncertain. Trimming stripped 6 bases from V and 2 bases from J, with 11 bases between. The CDR3 spans 13 residues. Germline CDR1 is KGHSH and CDR2 is LQKENI. For the CDR3, the DNA is TGTGCCAGCTCTCTACAGCATCCCTACGAGCAGTACTTC. Translating it yields CASSLQHPYEQYF.

Comment on this clonotype: A much bigger clone sits one base away, suggesting this may be a read error. The CDR3 loop reads CATSRGRVGYYEQYF. The CDR3 DNA reads as TGTGCCACCAGCAGAGGTCGGGTCGGTTACTACGAGCAGTACTTC. The rearrangement joins TRBV15 to TRBJ2-7; D gene ambiguous. The CDR3 is 15 amino acids. Trimming took 1 base from V and 3 from J, leaving 13 bases between them. Germline V lookup: CDR1 LNHNV, CDR2 YYDKDF (reference sequence).

The rearrangement uses TRBV9 and TRBJ2-3; D possibly corresponds to TRBD1 (5 bases). Germline loops: CDR1 SGDLS, CDR2 YYNGEE. The CDR3 extends over 16 amino acids. Between the trimmed V and J ends, which lost 4 bases and 5 bases, there was a span of 20 bases. The DNA for the CDR3 is TGTGCCAGCAGCCTTATTGGAACAGGCACAAGAGATACGCAGTATTTT. Translated, it gives CASSLIGTGTRDTQYF.

The chain joins TRBV20-1 to TRBJ2-1; tentatively, D is TRBD1 (6 bases). V lost 1 base and J lost 7, with 20 bases in between. Germline V gives CDR1 DFQATT, CDR2 SNEGSKA (reference sequence). This CDR3 is built from 16 residues. The DNA of the CDR3 is TGCAGTGCTAGAGTTTTGGACAGAAAGACACAGAATGAGCAGTTCTTC. Translated, it gives CSARVLDRKTQNEQFF.

The rearrangement links TRBV20-1 to TRBJ1-2; D ambiguous. Trimming left V 0 bases short and J 6 bases short, with 20 bases between. In germline, CDR1 is DFQATT, CDR2 SNEGSKA (reference sequence). The CDR3 runs to 16 residues. In nucleotides, the CDR3 is TGCAGTGCTAGAGACCGAAGTTGGCTATACTCGGATGGCTACACCTTC. It codes for CSARDRSWLYSDGYTF.

In its sample, this clonotype was seen a few times. The chain couples TRBV15 to TRBJ1-5; 12 positions agree with TRBD1. This CDR3 is 17 amino acids long. V lost 4 bases, J lost 2 bases, and 6 bases stayed unmatched. The germline V gene encodes CDR1 LNHNV and CDR2 YYDKDF (reference sequence). The DNA of the CDR3 is TGTGCCACCAGCATTGGGACAGGGGGCAACGGCAATCAGCCCCAGCATTTT. Amino acids: CATSIGTGGNGNQPQHF.

This clonotype was detected a few times. V gene TRBV29-1 combines with J gene TRBJ1-5, with TRBD1 as a possible D gene (5 bases). Trimming removed 4 bases at V and 5 bases at J, with 12 bases between. Looked up from germline, CDR1 is SQVTM and CDR2 is ANQGSEA. The CDR3 contains 13 residues. The chain's CDR3 is CSVAGATDQPQHF. Here the CDR3 DNA reads TGCAGCGTTGCCGGGGCCACGGATCAGCCCCAGCATTTT.

V gene TRBV12-3 or TRBV12-4 combines with J gene TRBJ1-1, with D unclear. Trimming removed 7 bases from V and 2 bases from J, with 14 bases in between. The CDR3 sequence is 14 residues long. CDR3 loop: CASTLRTANTEAFF. The CDR3 DNA follows: TGTGCCAGCACTCTTAGAACAGCTAACACTGAAGCTTTCTTT.

A few counts support this clonotype. The V gene is TRBV27, the J gene TRBJ1-6; D unresolved. Looked up from germline, CDR1 is MNHEY and CDR2 is SMNVEV (reference sequence). The CDR3 has 15 amino acids. V dropped 2 bases and J dropped 4 bases, with 9 bases sitting between them. Here the CDR3 reads CASSLSQVYNSPLHF. The CDR3 DNA is TGTGCCAGCAGTTTAAGTCAGGTTTATAATTCACCCCTCCACTTT.

The sample holds a few counts of this clonotype. The chain couples TRBV5-8 to TRBJ2-1, with D tentatively TRBD1 (6 bases). Germline V gene lookup returns CDR1 SGHTS and CDR2 YDEGEE. The CDR3 is 13 amino acids. Deletions cut 6 bases from V and 3 bases from J, with 10 bases between. Written as DNA, the CDR3 is TGTGCCAGCACCTACAGGGACTACAATGAGCAGTTCTTC. This sequence encodes CASTYRDYNEQFF. The full variable domain, rest sourced from reference TRBV5-8 and TRBJ2-1, is EAGVTQSPTHLIKTRGQQATLRCSPISGHTSVYWYQQALGLGLQFLLWYDEGEERNRGNFPPRFSGRQFPNYSSELNVNALELEDSALYLCASTYRDYNEQFFGPGTRLTVL.

Ten or more counts support this clonotype. The chain carries TRBV6-6 and TRBJ2-5; 7 nucleotides match TRBD1. CDR1 and CDR2 from the germline V gene are MNHNY and SVGAGI (reference sequence). V gave up 6 bases and J gave up 6 bases; unmatched junction bases: 10. The CDR3 loop spans 14 amino acids. CDR3 amino acids: CASSLEHRGKTQYF. In DNA form, the CDR3 reads TGTGCCAGCAGCCTAGAGCACAGGGGAAAGACCCAGTACTTC.

The chain carries TRBV6-2 or TRBV6-3 and TRBJ2-2; 11 bases agree with TRBD1. CDR1 is MNHEY and CDR2 is SVGEGT in the germline V gene. This CDR3 has 16 amino acids. Unmatched junction bases numbered 3, after V lost 0 bases and J lost 6 bases. The chain's CDR3 is CASSYSPDRGPGELFF. The CDR3 coding sequence is TGTGCCAGCAGTTACTCTCCGGACAGGGGGCCCGGGGAGCTGTTTTTT.

Regarding this clonotype: The junction departs from the called germline gene at one end, perhaps through a read error. The rearrangement joins TRBV7-2 to TRBJ2-3, with 7 bases that match TRBD2. The V gene's germline CDR1 is SGHTA and CDR2 FQGNSA. This CDR3 spans 14 amino acids. CDR3 nucleotide sequence: TGTGCCCGCAGCTGGAGGGACTACACAGATACGCAGTATTTT. The encoded protein is CARSWRDYTDTQYF.

This rearrangement joins TRBV3-1 to TRBJ1-2; 7 bases fit TRBD1. From germline, CDR1 is LGHDT and CDR2 YNNKEL (reference sequence). The V segment lost 6 bases and the J segment 3 bases; nucleotides outside the gene matches: 7. There are 14 residues in the CDR3. The CDR3 region has the DNA TGTGCCAGCAGTCCCAGTGACAGGGACTATGGCTACACCTTC. It is translated as CASSPSDRDYGYTF. The complete variable domain, with remaining parts taken from reference TRBV3-1 and TRBJ1-2, reads DTAVSQTPKYLVTQMGNDKSIKCEQNLGHDTMYWYKQDSKKFLKIMFSYNNKELIINETVPNRFSPKSPDKAHLNLHINSLELGDSAVYFCASSPSDRDYGYTFGSGTRLTVV.

This clonotype was seen at least ten times. This chain links TRBV29-1 with TRBJ2-7; the D is unclear. V was clipped by 2 bases and J by 6 bases, with 17 bases between them. CDR3 length: 14 amino acids. Germline CDR1 SQVTM, CDR2 ANQGSEA. CDR3 DNA sequence: TGCAGCGTTGAATTTAACATAGCCCCCCTCGAGCAGTACTTC. It yields the protein CSVEFNIAPLEQYF.

In this sample, this clonotype turned up a few times. CDR3 DNA sequence: TGCAGCTCCACCGTGAACACTGAAGCTTTCTTT. Translation: CSSTVNTEAFF. The genes are TRBV29-1 and TRBJ1-1, with D unresolved. The CDR3 length is 11 residues. Germline values: CDR1 SQVTM, CDR2 ANQGSEA. Between the trimmed V and J ends, which lost 8 bases and 0 bases, there was a span of 7 bases.

This sequence joins TRBV12-5 and TRBJ1-5; D remains ambiguous. The CDR3 spans 14 residues. Germline values: CDR1 LGHNT, CDR2 FRNRAP. V was cut by 7 bases and J by 0 bases, with 10 bases left in between. The CDR3, as DNA: TGTGCTAGTGCCGATTCTTATAGCAATCAGCCCCAGCATTTT. Its translation is CASADSYSNQPQHF.

This clonotype has only a few counts. V and J are TRBV20-1 and TRBJ2-1, with 8 bases that match TRBD2. The CDR3 spans 15 residues. Losses at the gene ends were 0 bases for V and 5 bases for J; bases not matched to a gene: 6. Germline-derived CDR1 and CDR2 are DFQATT and SNEGSKA (reference sequence). CDR3 region: CSARDPGTRNNEQFF. DNA of the CDR3: TGCAGTGCTAGAGATCCCGGGACTAGAAACAATGAGCAGTTCTTC.

The sample holds many counts of this clonotype. J is TRBJ1-2 and V is TRBV6-1; D is undetermined. Trimming took off 4 bases at V and 0 bases at J, with 12 bases between the two ends. This CDR3 is built from 15 residues. Germline V gives CDR1 MNHNS, CDR2 SASEGT. The CDR3 protein is CASSGWVAPNYGYTF. The DNA of the CDR3 is TGTGCCAGCAGTGGTTGGGTTGCACCTAACTATGGCTACACCTTC.

In this sample, this clonotype turned up many times. V is TRBV9 and J is TRBJ1-2; TRBD1 might be the D (5 bases). Germline-derived CDR1 and CDR2 are SGDLS and YYNGEE. Trimming removed 3 bases at V and 5 bases at J, with 11 bases between. This CDR3 is 13 amino acids long. The CDR3 loop is CASSATGGYGYTF. The CDR3 DNA is TGTGCCAGCAGCGCTACCGGGGGATATGGCTACACCTTC.

This clonotype was seen only a few times. V and J are TRBV12-3 or TRBV12-4 and TRBJ1-5; D remains unclear. Trimming shortened V by 3 bases and J by 5 bases, and 8 bases separated the two germline ends. The CDR3 extends over 13 amino acids. The CDR3 DNA follows: TGTGCCAGCAGTTTGGTTGAGGATCAGCCCCAGCATTTT. Residues: CASSLVEDQPQHF.

The chain couples TRBV18 to TRBJ2-1; maybe TRBD1 (6 bases). Trimming shortened V by 0 bases and J by 4 bases, and 10 bases separated the two germline ends. CDR1 and CDR2 (germline): KGHSH, LQKENI. This CDR3 is built from 15 residues. The CDR3 sequence: CASSPPKGHYNEQFF. The CDR3 nucleotides are TGTGCCAGCTCACCACCGAAGGGACATTACAATGAGCAGTTCTTC.

This clonotype turned up a few times. Compared with germline, one end of the junction differs, possibly owing to a read error. The chain recombines TRBV7-6 with TRBJ2-1; D unclear. Germline CDR1 SGHVS, CDR2 FNYEAQ. This CDR3 spans 18 amino acids. CDR3 DNA sequence: TGTGCCAGCAGCCCCGCCCCGGTCAGGCTGAGCTCCTACAATGAGCGGTTCTTC. Translating gives CASSPAPVRLSSYNERFF. Supplemented by reference TRBV7-6 and TRBJ2-1, the full variable domain reads GAGVSQSPRYKVTKRGQDVALRCDPISGHVSLYWYRQALGQGPEFLTYFNYEAQQDKSGLPNDRFSAERPEGSISTLTIQRTEQRDSAMYRCASSPAPVRLSSYNERFFGPGTRLTVL.

This clonotype was seen only a few times. The genes are TRBV7-9 and TRBJ2-7; no clear D. Germline V gene sequence: CDR1 SEHNR, CDR2 FQNEAQ (reference sequence). This CDR3 has 14 amino acids. V was trimmed by 6 bases and J by 1 base, leaving 13 bases between them. The CDR3 reads CASSQPTSSYEQYF. The CDR3 DNA reads as TGTGCCAGCAGTCAACCGACATCTTCCTACGAGCAGTACTTC.

This clonotype has a count of ten or more. DNA of the CDR3: TGTGCCACCAGCAGAGGCAGGGGAGAGACCCAGTACTTC. It yields the protein CATSRGRGETQYF. This chain uses TRBV15 with TRBJ2-5; perhaps TRBD1 as D (6 bases). The CDR3 runs to 13 residues. Germline values: CDR1 LNHNV, CDR2 YYDKDF (reference sequence). Trimming shortened V by 1 base and J by 4 bases, and 7 bases separated the two germline ends.

This clonotype was recorded a few times. A much larger clone is a single base away; this may be a read error. V and J are TRBV28 and TRBJ2-5; the match to TRBD1 covers 7 bases. The ends lost 4 bases at V and 5 bases at J; junction bases unmatched: 7. Germline V gene sequence: CDR1 MDHEN, CDR2 SYDVKM. The CDR3 length is 14 residues. The CDR3 loop is CASSCGQVTETQYF. The CDR3 DNA is TGTGCCAGCAGTTGCGGACAGGTTACGGAGACCCAGTACTTC.

This clonotype appeared once. The chain joins TRBV24-1 to TRBJ1-1; D gene uncertain. V gave up 7 bases and J gave up 1 base, with 9 bases separating them. Germline loops: CDR1 KGHDR, CDR2 SFDVKD. There are 13 residues in the CDR3. The CDR3 region has the DNA TGTGCCACCAGCGAACGTGGGAACACTGAAGCTTTCTTT. Its protein product is CATSERGNTEAFF.